The rows below give T cell receptor beta chains drawn from one sample of a study of shared clonotypes between healthy human individuals. The table came from immunoSEQ multiplex PCR; TCRdb's copy has only in-frame clones and leaves some out. The repertoire holds some 2,400,000 clones, with about 94% as singletons. Sequencing was done on a sample of naive CD4+ T cells sorted from blood. These receptor sequences come from a man between 18 and 29 years old in good health. Each CDR3 is given with its conserved first and last residue. The order of the fields is V gene, D gene, clone size, CDR3 length, J gene, CDR3 DNA, CDR3 protein. A D gene is named only where the DNA matches it firmly. Size tells how often a clone was seen (once, few, many) or the class of an expanded clone, and some rows leave it out.

V gene: TRBV27
D gene: .
clone size: .
CDR3 length: 13
J gene: TRBJ1-1
CDR3 DNA: TGTGCCAGCAGTTCGACAGAGAACACTGAAGCTTTCTTT
CDR3 protein: CASSSTENTEAFF

V gene: TRBV2
D gene: .
clone size: .
CDR3 length: 14
J gene: TRBJ1-2
CDR3 DNA: TGTGCCAGCAGTGACAACAGTCGCAACTATGGCTACACCTTC
CDR3 protein: CASSDNSRNYGYTF

V gene: TRBV30
D gene: TRBD1
clone size: .
CDR3 length: 15
J gene: TRBJ1-3
CDR3 DNA: TGTGCCTGGAGCATGGGACAGGGGAACGGAAACACCATATATTTT
CDR3 protein: CAWSMGQGNGNTIYF

V gene: TRBV19
D gene: TRBD1
clone size: .
CDR3 length: 14
J gene: TRBJ2-7
CDR3 DNA: TGTGCCAGTAGTCCAGGGACAGGTTCCTACGAGCAGTACTTC
CDR3 protein: CASSPGTGSYEQYF

V gene: TRBV11-3
D gene: .
clone size: .
CDR3 length: 14
J gene: TRBJ2-2
CDR3 DNA: TGTGCCAGCAGCTTAGCGCGGAACACCGGGGAGCTGTTTTTT
CDR3 protein: CASSLARNTGELFF

V gene: TRBV6-5
D gene: TRBD1
clone size: .
CDR3 length: 15
J gene: TRBJ1-3
CDR3 DNA: TGTGCCAGTTTCCGGGGCACAGGGGCTGGAAACACCATATATTTT
CDR3 protein: CASFRGTGAGNTIYF

V gene: TRBV28
D gene: .
clone size: .
CDR3 length: 13
J gene: TRBJ1-1
CDR3 DNA: TGTGCCAGCAGTTTACCGGGGTCCCCTGAAGCTTTCTTT
CDR3 protein: CASSLPGSPEAFF

V gene: TRBV7-2
D gene: .
clone size: once
CDR3 length: 15
J gene: TRBJ2-5
CDR3 DNA: TGTGCCAGCAGCTTACTTTCCCGGAACCAAGAGACCCAGTACTTC
CDR3 protein: CASSLLSRNQETQYF

V gene: TRBV4-3
D gene: .
clone size: once
CDR3 length: 17
J gene: TRBJ1-6
CDR3 DNA: TGCGCCAGCAGCCAAGAAAGGGGGGGATCCTATAATTCACCCCTCCACTTT
CDR3 protein: CASSQERGGSYNSPLHF

V gene: TRBV5-1
D gene: TRBD2
clone size: .
CDR3 length: 16
J gene: TRBJ2-1
CDR3 DNA: TGCGCCAGCAGCCCGAGGACTAGCGGGGGGGTCAATGAGCAGTTCTTC
CDR3 protein: CASSPRTSGGVNEQFF

V gene: TRBV28
D gene: TRBD2
clone size: .
CDR3 length: 15
J gene: TRBJ2-7
CDR3 DNA: TGTGCCAGCAGTGCCGGGACTACCAATTCCTACGAGCAGTACTTC
CDR3 protein: CASSAGTTNSYEQYF

V gene: TRBV12-5
D gene: TRBD1
clone size: .
CDR3 length: 19
J gene: TRBJ2-5
CDR3 DNA: TGTGCTAGTGGTTTGGGTTCTAAGGGGGCGGCAGAGTACCAAGAGACCCAGTACTTC
CDR3 protein: CASGLGSKGAAEYQETQYF

V gene: TRBV6-6
D gene: .
clone size: .
CDR3 length: 15
J gene: TRBJ2-3
CDR3 DNA: TGTGCCAGCAGTTCCGGGACCGCTGGCACAGATACGCAGTATTTT
CDR3 protein: CASSSGTAGTDTQYF

V gene: TRBV18
D gene: .
clone size: .
CDR3 length: 11
J gene: TRBJ1-3
CDR3 DNA: TGTGCCAGCTCACCGGGTCGGGACCGGGATTTT
CDR3 protein: CASSPGRDRDF

V gene: TRBV6-5
D gene: .
clone size: .
CDR3 length: 15
J gene: TRBJ2-3
CDR3 DNA: TGTGCCAGCAGTTCCGACAGTATAAGCACAGATACGCAGTATTTT
CDR3 protein: CASSSDSISTDTQYF

V gene: TRBV6-5
D gene: .
clone size: .
CDR3 length: 14
J gene: TRBJ1-5
CDR3 DNA: TGTGCCAGCAGTTGGGGGAGAGGCAATCAGCCCCAGCATTTT
CDR3 protein: CASSWGRGNQPQHF

V gene: TRBV4-3
D gene: TRBD1
clone size: .
CDR3 length: 16
J gene: TRBJ2-7
CDR3 DNA: TGCGCCAGCAGCCAACGACAGGGGGCTCTCCTCTACGAGCAGTACTTC
CDR3 protein: CASSQRQGALLYEQYF

V gene: TRBV7-2
D gene: .
clone size: .
CDR3 length: 15
J gene: TRBJ2-7
CDR3 DNA: TGTGCCAGCAGTTCCTATAAAGGTCCCCACTACGAGCAGTACTTC
CDR3 protein: CASSSYKGPHYEQYF

V gene: TRBV5-1
D gene: .
clone size: .
CDR3 length: 14
J gene: TRBJ2-5
CDR3 DNA: TGCGCCAGCAGCTTGGCAGAGACCCTCGAGACCCAGTACTTC
CDR3 protein: CASSLAETLETQYF

V gene: TRBV5-1
D gene: .
clone size: .
CDR3 length: 13
J gene: TRBJ2-7
CDR3 DNA: TGCGCCAGCAGACCTGACAGGACCTACGAGCAGTACTTC
CDR3 protein: CASRPDRTYEQYF

V gene: TRBV14
D gene: .
clone size: .
CDR3 length: 16
J gene: TRBJ1-4
CDR3 DNA: TGTGCCAGCAGCCAAGATTGGAAACAGGGTAATGAAAAACTGTTTTTT
CDR3 protein: CASSQDWKQGNEKLFF

V gene: TRBV7-3
D gene: .
clone size: .
CDR3 length: 13
J gene: TRBJ1-1
CDR3 DNA: TGTGCCAGCAGGTCGGGTGCGGACACTGAAGCTTTCTTT
CDR3 protein: CASRSGADTEAFF

V gene: TRBV9
D gene: .
clone size: .
CDR3 length: 14
J gene: TRBJ2-3
CDR3 DNA: TGTGCCAGCAGCGTAGCTGCTAGCACAGATACGCAGTATTTT
CDR3 protein: CASSVAASTDTQYF

V gene: TRBV5-1
D gene: .
clone size: .
CDR3 length: 15
J gene: TRBJ1-1
CDR3 DNA: TGCGCCAGCAGCTTGGGGGGGACGGCACTTCCAGAAGCTTTCTTT
CDR3 protein: CASSLGGTALPEAFF

V gene: TRBV5-1
D gene: TRBD1
clone size: .
CDR3 length: 17
J gene: TRBJ2-5
CDR3 DNA: TGCGCCAGCAGCTTGGGACAGGGGATCTATAGTAGAGAGACCCAGTACTTC
CDR3 protein: CASSLGQGIYSRETQYF

V gene: TRBV7-9
D gene: TRBD1
clone size: .
CDR3 length: 16
J gene: TRBJ2-5
CDR3 DNA: TGTGCCAGCAGCTTGGGACAGGCCCTGACAGAAGAGACCCAGTACTTC
CDR3 protein: CASSLGQALTEETQYF

V gene: TRBV30
D gene: TRBD1
clone size: .
CDR3 length: 11
J gene: TRBJ2-1
CDR3 DNA: TGTGCCTGGGCTGGGGACAGAGAGCAGTTCTTC
CDR3 protein: CAWAGDREQFF

V gene: TRBV9
D gene: TRBD1
clone size: .
CDR3 length: 15
J gene: TRBJ2-1
CDR3 DNA: TGTGCCAGCAGCGCAACCGGGACAGGGTTCAATGAGCAGTTCTTC
CDR3 protein: CASSATGTGFNEQFF

V gene: TRBV7-2
D gene: TRBD2
clone size: .
CDR3 length: 16
J gene: TRBJ2-7
CDR3 DNA: TGTGCCAGCGGCGACACTCCAGCGGGAGTTTTATACGAGCAGTACTTC
CDR3 protein: CASGDTPAGVLYEQYF

V gene: TRBV10-3
D gene: TRBD2
clone size: .
CDR3 length: 21
J gene: TRBJ2-2
CDR3 DNA: TGTGCCATCCGCCGAAGGTGGACTAGCGGCACATCCTTCACGAACACCGGGGAGCTGTTTTTT
CDR3 protein: CAIRRRWTSGTSFTNTGELFF